The rows below give T cell receptor beta chains drawn from one sample of a study of T-cell reconstitution after alpha-beta-depleted transplantation in children. MiXCR, run by TCRdb on the PCR reads, gives a single entry per CDR3 protein. Of approximately 980,000 distinct CDR3 sequences listed, around 30% are singletons. Sequences were derived from PBMCs, mostly from graft donor cells, sampled 360 days after TCRalphabeta/CD19-depleted stem cell transplant. These receptors were taken from a boy under two years old who had a stem cell transplant for SCID, so the T cells may come from the graft donor. Both conserved end residues are part of each CDR3. D genes are given only for firm matches. Where a row states a size, it is once, few, many or the class of an expanded clone; other rows omit it.

V	size	J	D	CDR3	DNA
TRBV20-1	once	TRBJ1-1	NA	CSARRLTDTEAFF	TGCAGTGCTAGAAGACTCACGGACACTGAAGCTTTCTTT
TRBV6-2/TRBV6-3	NA	TRBJ2-1	NA	CASRSGTVSFF	TGTGCCAGCAGGTCCGGGACCGTCAGTTTCTTC
TRBV12-3/TRBV12-4	NA	TRBJ1-6	NA	CASSFFWQSNSPLHF	TGTGCCAGCAGTTTTTTCTGGCAGAGCAATTCACCCCTCCACTTT
TRBV5-1	NA	TRBJ2-2	NA	CAHRAGNTGELFF	TGCGCTCACCGGGCCGGGAACACCGGGGAGCTGTTTTTT
TRBV9	NA	TRBJ1-2	NA	CASSAVGGNYGYTF	TGTGCCAGCAGCGCCGTTGGGGGGAACTATGGCTACACCTTC
TRBV15	NA	TRBJ1-5	TRBD1	CATSDQGARQPQHF	TGTGCCACCAGTGACCAGGGGGCTCGTCAGCCCCAGCATTTT
TRBV4-3	few	TRBJ2-5	TRBD1	CASSQVGTEQETQYF	TGCGCCAGCAGCCAAGTAGGGACAGAACAAGAGACCCAGTACTTC
TRBV7-2	few	TRBJ1-3	TRBD1	CASSAGQGKGNTIYF	TGTGCCAGCAGCGCGGGACAGGGGAAGGGAAACACCATATATTTT
TRBV10-3	NA	TRBJ1-5	NA	CAISGGQATNQPQHF	TGTGCCATCAGTGGCGGGCAGGCGACGAATCAGCCCCAGCATTTT
TRBV6-5	NA	TRBJ2-3	NA	CASSYGGRSTDTQYF	TGTGCCAGCAGTTACGGCGGACGAAGCACAGATACGCAGTATTTT
TRBV11-2	NA	TRBJ1-4	NA	CASSTGVGEKLFF	TGTGCCAGCAGCACAGGTGTCGGTGAAAAACTGTTTTTT
TRBV29-1	few	TRBJ2-7	NA	CSVAGPYYEQYF	TGCAGCGTCGCCGGGCCCTACTACGAGCAGTACTTC
TRBV5-6	NA	TRBJ2-1	TRBD1	CASSLLDRDYNEQFF	TGTGCCAGCAGCTTGTTGGACAGGGACTACAATGAGCAGTTCTTC
TRBV29-1	few	TRBJ2-3	TRBD1	CSAWTGGTNTQYF	TGCAGCGCGTGGACAGGGGGCACAAATACGCAGTATTTT
TRBV5-1	NA	TRBJ1-5	TRBD1	CASSLGTGGDSSQHF	TGCGCCAGCAGCCTCGGGACAGGGGGTGATTCGTCCCAGCATTTT
TRBV20-1	NA	TRBJ2-2	NA	CSASETYTGELFF	TGCAGTGCTAGCGAGACATACACCGGGGAGCTGTTTTTT
TRBV11-1	few	TRBJ2-5	TRBD1	CASSSARDRGPYQETQYF	TGTGCCAGCAGCTCCGCCCGGGACAGGGGCCCGTACCAAGAGACCCAGTACTTC
TRBV7-3	NA	TRBJ2-5	NA	CASSLIGRSQYQETQYF	TGTGCCAGCAGCTTAATAGGCCGGTCTCAGTACCAAGAGACCCAGTACTTC
TRBV12-3/TRBV12-4	NA	TRBJ2-5	NA	CASSFTGQKKTQYF	TGTGCCAGCAGTTTCACCGGGCAAAAAAAGACCCAGTACTTC
TRBV27	few	TRBJ2-1	NA	CASSLYSRGNEQFF	TGTGCCAGCAGTTTATACAGTAGAGGGAATGAGCAGTTCTTC
TRBV6-1	NA	TRBJ1-5	NA	CASRATGNQPQHF	TGTGCCAGCAGGGCCACAGGGAATCAGCCCCAGCATTTT
TRBV24-1	NA	TRBJ2-5	NA	CATSDLPGGEQETQYF	TGTGCCACCAGTGATTTGCCGGGGGGCGAACAAGAGACCCAGTACTTC